These 9 T cell receptor beta chains were all obtained from the same sample, sequenced in a study of blood T cell repertoires in COVID-19. The table came from immunoSEQ multiplex PCR; TCRdb's copy has only in-frame clones and leaves some out. The table shows some 170,000 clones, with over 75% occurring only once. Sequencing was carried out using peripheral blood. The receptors were gathered from a man between 60 and 75 years old with active or convalescent COVID-19.

The chain combines TRBV4-1 with TRBJ2-7, with 10 bases fitting TRBD1. This CDR3 has 15 residues. J gave up 2 bases and V 3 bases, and 4 bases lay outside the gene matches. The germline gives CDR1 MGHRA, CDR2 YSYEKL. The CDR3 is CASSQSGTGAYEQYF. The CDR3 coding sequence is TGCGCCAGCAGCCAGAGCGGGACAGGGGCCTACGAGCAGTACTTC.

The chain is built from TRBV29-1 and TRBJ1-5; 10 bases match TRBD1. The CDR3 loop spans 15 amino acids. V shed 4 bases, J shed 4 bases, and the junction held 7 bases outside the gene matches. Germline CDR1 SQVTM, CDR2 ANQGSEA. Here the CDR3 reads CSVGVGTGANQPQHF. CDR3 bases: TGCAGCGTTGGGGTGGGGACAGGGGCGAATCAGCCCCAGCATTTT.

The DNA of the CDR3 is TGCGCCAGCAGCCAAGGAGGTAGGGGGATCGGGAACGAGCAGTACTTC. Translation gives CASSQGGRGIGNEQYF. The chain is built from TRBV4-1 and TRBJ2-7; tentatively, D is TRBD1 (6 bases). This CDR3 spans 16 amino acids. Trimming took 1 base from V and 5 from J, leaving 18 bases between them. In germline, CDR1 is MGHRA, CDR2 YSYEKL.

The rearrangement links TRBV5-1 to TRBJ1-1; tentatively, D is TRBD1 (6 bases). The CDR3 is made up of 15 amino acids. The germline V and J ends were trimmed by 4 bases and 4 bases, with 17 bases remaining between them. Germline CDR1 SGHRS, CDR2 YFSETQ. The CDR3, as DNA: TGCGCCAGCAGCCCATTCGGGGGGCCGGGCACTGAAGCTTTCTTT. Residues: CASSPFGGPGTEAFF.

J is TRBJ2-5 and V is TRBV12-3 or TRBV12-4; TRBD1 is a possible D gene (5 bases). Trimming left V 10 bases short and J 5 bases short, with 11 bases between. This CDR3 is 11 amino acids long. As DNA, the CDR3 is TGTGCCACCCAGGGTGGGGAGACCCAGTACTTC. Its protein product is CATQGGETQYF.

The chain has TRBV5-6 and TRBJ2-1; 7 bases are a match to TRBD2. The CDR3 is 15 amino acids. V gave up 0 bases and J gave up 4 bases; unmatched junction bases: 4. Germline V lookup: CDR1 SGHDT, CDR2 YYEEEE. The CDR3 here is CASSLVVAGYNEQFF. CDR3 coding DNA: TGTGCCAGCAGCTTGGTGGTAGCGGGTTACAATGAGCAGTTCTTC.

This chain joins TRBV14 and TRBJ1-1; D possibly corresponds to TRBD1 (6 bases). The CDR3 sequence is 14 residues long. Germline-derived CDR1 and CDR2 are SGHDN and FVKESK. Trimming took off 7 bases at V and 0 bases at J, with 12 bases between the two ends. CDR3 amino acids: CASTADRLNTEAFF. The CDR3 DNA reads TGTGCCAGCACCGCAGACAGGCTGAACACTGAAGCTTTCTTT.

V usage is TRBV5-1 and J usage is TRBJ1-6; TRBD1 matches at 7 bases. With V trimmed by 4 bases and J by 8 bases, 6 bases remained unmatched. The CDR3 is 14 amino acids. The germline V gene encodes CDR1 SGHRS and CDR2 YFSETQ. CDR3 in amino acids: CASSQTGRDSPLHF. CDR3 bases: TGCGCCAGCAGCCAGACAGGGCGTGATTCACCCCTCCACTTT.

This clone was seen a handful of times. The gene calls are TRBV5-1 and TRBJ2-2; TRBD1 aligns across 9 bases. The ends lost 4 bases at V and 5 bases at J; junction bases unmatched: 12. CDR1 SGHRS and CDR2 YFSETQ come from the germline V gene. This CDR3 comprises 17 residues. The CDR3 coding sequence is TGCGCCAGCAGCCTGGAAAGTCCGGGACAGGGTACCGGGGAGCTGTTTTTT. It codes for CASSLESPGQGTGELFF.